Reported below is one T cell receptor (beta chain). This clone was found a few times. No antigen is known for it. Base qualities were left out, and no much larger clone turns up one base away. This record comes from a study of Ad26.COV2.S vaccination and SARS-CoV-2 variants (dated by TCRdb to the early 2020s). Context from the whole study: Donors in the vaccine arm were drawn from COV1001, a multicentre, randomized, double-blind, placebo-controlled phase I-IIa trial testing Ad26.COV2.S in healthy adults. TCRbeta repertoire sequencing was used to assess the specificity and breadth of SARS-CoV-2-reactive T cell receptors after Ad26.COV2.S vaccination. Trial participants were randomized into five groups of five, in which low-dose or high-dose Ad26.COV2.S was given once or twice, or placebo was given on both occasions. Blinding of investigators to trial group allocation was maintained during experiments and outcome assessment. Ad26.COV2.S was given intramuscularly at 5x10^10 or 1x10^11 viral particles, as a single shot or as two shots 56 days apart. The TCR-sequenced set comprised around 32 samples: approximately 20 Ad26.COV2.S vaccine recipients, 5 placebo recipients and 8 SARS-CoV-2 convalescent individuals.

Trimming takes 2 bases from V and 9 bases from J, and the germline ends sit 17 bases apart. Reading the germline V gene gives CDR1 SGHVS and CDR2 FNYEAQ. CDR3 length: 16 amino acids, cysteine to phenylalanine. Just CDR3 DNA is preserved here, 48 bases in frame from base 1. TCRbeta CDR3 regions were sequenced with the immunoSEQ Assay. After extraction, genomic DNA underwent amplification by bias-controlled multiplex PCR, followed by high-throughput sequencing. From the authors' description of their analysis: To quantify the absolute abundance of each unique TCRbeta CDR3 region, sequences were collapsed and filtered. Usable DNA was measured by amplifying reference genes present in all nucleated cells, and TCRbeta template counts were normalized to that usable DNA to estimate T cell fraction. Repertoire TCRs were annotated as SARS-CoV-2-specific by exact matching of V gene, CDR3 amino acid sequence and J gene to a known reactive TCR set. The reference SARS-CoV-2 TCR set was obtained from MIRA and was filtered for enrichment in COVID-19-positive ImmuneCODE repertoires, whereby public or cross-reactive TCRs were removed. Using the MIRA antigens, annotated TCRs were further analysed by specific ORF or by position within an ORF. Breadth was defined as the number of annotated unique rearrangements divided by the total number of unique productive rearrangements, and depth was defined as the summed frequency of the annotated unique rearrangements. Two-sided Wilcoxon rank-sum tests were applied when comparing TCR breadth between groups. Sourced from immuneACCESS, this table was stored by TCRdb with only in-frame sequences that have V and J called. A share of the clones is absent; for the studies checked, an unresolved V gene accounts for under half, and the remainder has no known explanation. Clone size and V and J calls were adopted from that table, with D and trimming inferred from the DNA. A total of about 460,000 clones appear in this sample, 80% to 90% of them only once. The ten largest clones capture under 2% of the sample.

Overall study outcomes, separate from this receptor: Substantial breadth of spike-specific CD8+ and CD4+ T cell responses was reported after vaccination. Non-spike TCR breadth was comparable between vaccine and placebo recipients, consistent with the vaccine containing only spike. Comparing responses between vaccine doses or regimens was not something the study was powered to do. The authors noted that total T cell responses may have been underestimated by the TCR breadth and depth analyses. Ad26.COV2.S recipients had higher spike-specific TCR breadth than placebo recipients (P = 0.0014).

This specimen's treatment or condition label, per the study, means: about 20 received Ad26.COV2.S at low or high dose, single or two shots; about 5 received placebo; per-sample allocation not given. For vaccine and placebo recipients, the sequenced repertoires came from samples collected on day 63 after the first injection. Cohort 1b enrolled around 24 adults aged 18-55 years at a single site in Boston, USA, between 29 July and 7 August 2020. Ad26.COV2.S was a replication-incompetent adenovirus type 26 vector that expressed a prefusion-stabilized SARS-CoV-2 spike protein derived from the original Wuhan strain.

The sequence derives from a person aged 18 to 65 who received the Ad26.COV2.S COVID-19 vaccine or a placebo. Sample: peripheral blood, taken in a trial of Ad26.COV2.S vaccine versus placebo. The chain couples TRBV7-6 to TRBJ1-6; no confident D gene assignment can be made. CDR3 loop: CASSLRGAGGGSPLHF. The nucleotides are TGTGCCAGCAGCTTACGGGGTGCCGGTGGTGGTTCACCCCTCCACTTT.